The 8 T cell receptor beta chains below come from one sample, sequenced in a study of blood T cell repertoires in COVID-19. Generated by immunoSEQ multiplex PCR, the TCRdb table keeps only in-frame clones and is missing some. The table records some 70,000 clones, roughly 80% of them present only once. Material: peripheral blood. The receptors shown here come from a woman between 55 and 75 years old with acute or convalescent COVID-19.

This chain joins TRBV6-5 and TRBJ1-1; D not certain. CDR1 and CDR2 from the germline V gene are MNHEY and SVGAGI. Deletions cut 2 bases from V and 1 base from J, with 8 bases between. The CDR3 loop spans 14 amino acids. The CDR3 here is CASSYLQENTEAFF. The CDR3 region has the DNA TGTGCCAGCAGTTACCTTCAGGAGAACACTGAAGCTTTCTTT.

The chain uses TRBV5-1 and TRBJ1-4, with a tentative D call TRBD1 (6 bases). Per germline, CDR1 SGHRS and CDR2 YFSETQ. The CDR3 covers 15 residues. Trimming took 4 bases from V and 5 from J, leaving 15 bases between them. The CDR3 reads CASSIGQTLNEKLFF. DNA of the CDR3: TGCGCCAGCAGCATAGGACAGACCCTCAATGAAAAACTGTTTTTT.

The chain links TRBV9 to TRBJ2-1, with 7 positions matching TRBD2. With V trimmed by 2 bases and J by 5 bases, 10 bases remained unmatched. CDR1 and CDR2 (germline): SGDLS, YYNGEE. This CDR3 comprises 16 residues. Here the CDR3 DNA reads TGTGCCAGCAGCGTCGGGGACTACCTGGGGCACAATGAGCAGTTCTTC. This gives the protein CASSVGDYLGHNEQFF.

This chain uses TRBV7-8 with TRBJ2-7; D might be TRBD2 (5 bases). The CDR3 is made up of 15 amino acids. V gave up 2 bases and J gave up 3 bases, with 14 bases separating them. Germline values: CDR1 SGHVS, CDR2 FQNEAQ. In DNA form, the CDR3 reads TGTGCCAGCAGCTTATCATTCATCGGGAACTACGAGCAGTACTTC. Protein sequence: CASSLSFIGNYEQYF. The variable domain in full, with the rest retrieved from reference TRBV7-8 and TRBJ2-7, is GAGVSQSPRYKVAKRGQDVALRCDPISGHVSLFWYQQALGQGPEFLTYFQNEAQLDKSGLPSDRFFAERPEGSVSTLKIQRTQQEDSAVYLCASSLSFIGNYEQYFGPGTRLTVT.

CDR3 residues: CASSPQTGDTIYF. For the CDR3, the DNA is TGTGCCAGCTCACCACAAACCGGGGACACCATATATTTT. This chain links TRBV18 with TRBJ1-3; D is ambiguous. CDR1 is KGHSH, CDR2 LQKENI, per germline. V lost 1 base and J 8 bases, leaving 9 bases between the germline ends. CDR3 length: 13 residues.

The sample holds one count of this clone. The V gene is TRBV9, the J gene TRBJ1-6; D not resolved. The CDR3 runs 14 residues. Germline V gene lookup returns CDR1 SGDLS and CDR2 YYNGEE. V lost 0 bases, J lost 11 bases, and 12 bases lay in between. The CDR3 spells CASSVGRDSTPLHF. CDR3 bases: TGTGCCAGCAGCGTAGGTCGGGATTCAACACCCCTCCACTTT.

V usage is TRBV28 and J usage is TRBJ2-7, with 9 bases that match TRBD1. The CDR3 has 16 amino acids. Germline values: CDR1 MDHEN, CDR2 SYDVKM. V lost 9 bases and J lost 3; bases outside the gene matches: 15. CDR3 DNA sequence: TGTGCCAGTACCGGGACAGGGCTCGGGGGACTCTACGAGCAGTACTTC. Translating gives CASTGTGLGGLYEQYF.

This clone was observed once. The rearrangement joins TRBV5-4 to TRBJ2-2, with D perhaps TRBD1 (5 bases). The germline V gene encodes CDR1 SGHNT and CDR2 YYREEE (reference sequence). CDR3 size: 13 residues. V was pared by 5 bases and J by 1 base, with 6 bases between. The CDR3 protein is CASRDRNTGELFF. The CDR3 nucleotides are TGTGCCAGCAGAGACAGGAACACCGGGGAGCTGTTTTTT.